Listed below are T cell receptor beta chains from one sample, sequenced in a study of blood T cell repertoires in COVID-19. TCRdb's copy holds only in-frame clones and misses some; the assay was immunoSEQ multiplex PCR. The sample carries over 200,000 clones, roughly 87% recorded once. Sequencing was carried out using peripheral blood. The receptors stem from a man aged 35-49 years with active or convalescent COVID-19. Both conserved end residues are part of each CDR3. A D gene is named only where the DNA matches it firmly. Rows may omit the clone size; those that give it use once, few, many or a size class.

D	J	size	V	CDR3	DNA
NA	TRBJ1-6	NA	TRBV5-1	CASSLAGVYNSPLHF	TGCGCCAGCAGCTTGGCAGGGGTGTATAATTCACCCCTCCACTTT
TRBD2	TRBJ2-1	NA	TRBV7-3	CASSLVAGGPDEQFF	TGTGCCAGCAGCTTAGTAGCGGGAGGGCCAGATGAGCAGTTCTTC
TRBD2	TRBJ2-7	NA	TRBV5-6	CASSFSSGGLEQYF	TGTGCCAGCAGCTTCTCTAGCGGGGGCCTAGAGCAGTACTTC
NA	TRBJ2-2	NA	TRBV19	CASSLQGLAGELFF	TGTGCCAGTAGTCTACAGGGTTTGGCCGGGGAGCTGTTTTTT
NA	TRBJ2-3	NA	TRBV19	CASSGGTASTDTQYF	TGTGCCAGTAGTGGAGGGACAGCAAGCACAGATACGCAGTATTTT
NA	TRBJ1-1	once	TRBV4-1	CASSQANYMNTEAFF	TGCGCCAGCAGCCAAGCTAACTACATGAACACTGAAGCTTTCTTT
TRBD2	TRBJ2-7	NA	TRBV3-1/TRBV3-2	CASSRKREAYEQYF	TGTGCCAGCAGCCGTAAGCGGGAGGCCTACGAGCAGTACTTC
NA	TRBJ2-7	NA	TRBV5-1	CASSLTGIYEQYF	TGCGCCAGCAGCTTAACAGGTATCTACGAGCAGTACTTC
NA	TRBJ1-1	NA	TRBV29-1	CSAKVGVGAFF	TGCAGCGCTAAGGTGGGAGTTGGAGCTTTCTTT
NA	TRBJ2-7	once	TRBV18	CASSPPRGQTYEQYF	TGTGCCAGCTCACCACCCAGAGGTCAGACCTACGAGCAGTACTTC
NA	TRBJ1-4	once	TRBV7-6	CASSLASGDEKLFF	TGTGCCAGCAGCTTAGCCTCAGGGGATGAAAAACTGTTTTTT
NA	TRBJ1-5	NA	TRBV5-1	CASSLDSSQPQHF	TGCGCCAGCAGCTTGGACAGTTCTCAGCCCCAGCATTTT
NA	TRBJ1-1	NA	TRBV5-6	CASSPGRETEAFF	TGTGCCAGCAGTCCCGGCCGGGAAACTGAAGCTTTCTTT
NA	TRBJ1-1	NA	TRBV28	CASSLITGKNTEAFF	TGTGCCAGCAGTTTAATAACGGGGAAGAACACTGAAGCTTTCTTT
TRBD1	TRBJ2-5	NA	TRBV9	CASSAGQGVETQYF	TGTGCCAGCTCGGCGGGACAGGGTGTGGAGACCCAGTACTTC
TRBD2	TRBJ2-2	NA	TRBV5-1	CASRPGLAGRRTGELFF	TGCGCCAGCAGACCCGGACTAGCCGGGAGGAGGACCGGGGAGCTGTTTTTT
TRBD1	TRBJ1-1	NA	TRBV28	CASSTRQGYTEAFF	TGTGCCAGCAGTACCCGACAGGGGTACACTGAAGCTTTCTTT
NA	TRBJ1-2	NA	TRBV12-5	CASGLDSLLLSYTF	TGTGCTAGTGGTTTAGACTCACTTCTATTAAGCTACACCTTC
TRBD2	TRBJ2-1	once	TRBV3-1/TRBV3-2	CASSYRTSGSNEQFF	TGTGCCAGCAGCTACAGGACTAGCGGGAGTAATGAGCAGTTCTTC
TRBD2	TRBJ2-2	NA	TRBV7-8	CASSLAGTRNTGELFF	TGTGCCAGCAGCTTAGCCGGGACTAGAAACACCGGGGAGCTGTTTTTT
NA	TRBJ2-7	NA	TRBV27	CASTPPRETGRREQYF	TGTGCCAGCACCCCCCCCCGGGAGACAGGGAGACGCGAGCAGTACTTC
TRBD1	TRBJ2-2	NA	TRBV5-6	CASGTFGTGETGELFF	TGTGCCAGCGGGACCTTCGGGACAGGAGAGACCGGGGAGCTGTTTTTT
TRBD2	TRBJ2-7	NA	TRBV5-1	CASSSGLAASYEQYF	TGCGCCAGCAGTTCGGGACTAGCGGCCTCCTACGAGCAGTACTTC
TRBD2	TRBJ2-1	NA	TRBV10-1	CASSQRGGRYNEQFF	TGCGCCAGCAGCCAACGGGGGGGCCGATACAATGAGCAGTTCTTC
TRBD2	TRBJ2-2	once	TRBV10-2	CASSGLAGGRNTGELFF	TGCGCCAGCAGTGGACTAGCGGGGGGCAGGAACACCGGGGAGCTGTTTTTT
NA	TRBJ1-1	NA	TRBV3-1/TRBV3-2	CASSHPFNTEAFF	TGTGCCAGCAGCCACCCTTTCAACACTGAAGCTTTCTTT
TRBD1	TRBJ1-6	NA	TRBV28	CATSRTGAGSPLHF	TGTGCCACCTCCCGGACAGGGGCGGGTTCACCCCTCCACTTT
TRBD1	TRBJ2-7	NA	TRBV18	CASSPNQGASYEQYF	TGTGCCAGCTCACCAAACCAGGGGGCCTCCTACGAGCAGTACTTC
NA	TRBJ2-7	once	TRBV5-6	CASSLASYEQYF	TGTGCCAGCAGCTTGGCTAGCTACGAGCAGTACTTC
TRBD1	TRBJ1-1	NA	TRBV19	CASEIGTGNTEAFF	TGTGCCAGTGAAATAGGGACAGGGAACACTGAAGCTTTCTTT
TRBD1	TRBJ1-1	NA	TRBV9	CASSSDRPNTEAFF	TGTGCCAGCAGCTCGGACAGGCCGAACACTGAAGCTTTCTTT
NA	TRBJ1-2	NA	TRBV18	CASSRDGINYGYTF	TGTGCCAGCTCGCGGGACGGCATTAACTATGGCTACACCTTC
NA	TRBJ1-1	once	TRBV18	CASSPLASEGLNTEAFF	TGTGCCAGCTCACCACTAGCGTCGGAGGGCCTGAACACTGAAGCTTTCTTT
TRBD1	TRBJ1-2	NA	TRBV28	CASTNPGQGFNGGYTF	TGTGCCAGCACAAACCCGGGACAGGGGTTTAATGGTGGCTACACCTTC
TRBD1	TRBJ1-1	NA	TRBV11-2	CASSGVLRTGEESFF	TGTGCCAGCAGCGGGGTCCTACGGACAGGGGAGGAATCTTTCTTT
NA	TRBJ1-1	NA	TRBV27	CASSLYYSMNTEAFF	TGTGCCAGCAGTTTATATTACTCTATGAACACTGAAGCTTTCTTT
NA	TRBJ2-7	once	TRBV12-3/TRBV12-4	CASRQTGSYEQYF	TGTGCCAGCAGGCAGACAGGTAGCTACGAGCAGTACTTC
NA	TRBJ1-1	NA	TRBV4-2	CASSQDQANTEAFF	TGTGCCAGCAGCCAAGATCAGGCGAACACTGAAGCTTTCTTT
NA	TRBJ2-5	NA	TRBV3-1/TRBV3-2	CASSHAPGEETQYF	TGTGCCAGCAGCCATGCCCCGGGAGAAGAGACCCAGTACTTC
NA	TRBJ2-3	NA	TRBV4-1	CASSQDLSTDTQYF	TGCGCCAGCAGCCAAGACCTAAGCACAGATACGCAGTATTTT
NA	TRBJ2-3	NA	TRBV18	CASSPRDGTDTQYF	TGTGCCAGCTCACCGCGGGACGGCACAGATACGCAGTATTTT
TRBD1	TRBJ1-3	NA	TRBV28	CASRLLQGARGNTIYF	TGTGCCAGCAGATTGTTGCAGGGGGCGCGAGGAAACACCATATATTTT
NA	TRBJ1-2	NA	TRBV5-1	CASSLTANYGYTF	TGCGCCAGCAGCTTGACAGCTAACTATGGCTACACCTTC
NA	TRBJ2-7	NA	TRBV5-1	CASSLEGHRLGDF	TGCGCCAGCAGCTTGGAGGGACACCGTTTGGGAGACTTC
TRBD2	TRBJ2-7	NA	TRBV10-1	CASSRLAGAEQYF	TGCGCCAGCAGTAGACTAGCGGGAGCCGAGCAGTACTTC
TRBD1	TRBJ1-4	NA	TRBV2	CASSATGVSNEKLFF	TGTGCCAGCAGCGCGACAGGGGTATCTAATGAAAAACTGTTTTTT
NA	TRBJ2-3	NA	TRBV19	CASSRSSTDTQYF	TGTGCCAGTAGTCGTTCGAGCACAGATACGCAGTATTTT
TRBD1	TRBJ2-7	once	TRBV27	CASSSGTGAPHEQYF	TGTGCCAGCAGTTCCGGGACAGGGGCTCCCCACGAGCAGTACTTC
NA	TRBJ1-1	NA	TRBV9	CASSVQEYTEAFF	TGTGCCAGCAGCGTTCAGGAATACACTGAAGCTTTCTTT
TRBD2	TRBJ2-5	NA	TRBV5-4	CASSLGGLAGVGETQYF	TGTGCCAGCAGCTTGGGTGGACTAGCGGGAGTGGGAGAGACCCAGTACTTC
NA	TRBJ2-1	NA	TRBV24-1	CATSARTSSYNEQFF	TGTGCCACCAGTGCCCGGACAAGCTCCTACAATGAGCAGTTCTTC
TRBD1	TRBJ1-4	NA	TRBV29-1	CSVLLTGDSTNEKLFF	TGCAGCGTCCTCTTGACAGGGGACTCAACTAATGAAAAACTGTTTTTT
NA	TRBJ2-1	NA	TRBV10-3	CAISGKQPGTYNEQFF	TGTGCCATCAGTGGGAAACAGCCTGGAACCTACAATGAGCAGTTCTTC
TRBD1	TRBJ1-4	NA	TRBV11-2	CASSPWGQRTNEKLFF	TGTGCCAGCAGCCCGTGGGGACAGCGGACTAATGAAAAACTGTTTTTT
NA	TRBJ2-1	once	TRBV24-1	CATSDYAGTKQFF	TGTGCCACCAGTGACTACGCCGGGACAAAGCAGTTCTTC
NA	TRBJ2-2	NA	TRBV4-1	CASSQDHGGNTGELFF	TGCGCCAGCAGCCAAGATCACGGCGGGAACACCGGGGAGCTGTTTTTT
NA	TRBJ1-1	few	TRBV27	CASTGGAPNTEAFF	TGTGCCAGCACCGGGGGGGCCCCTAACACTGAAGCTTTCTTT
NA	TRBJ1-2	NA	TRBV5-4	CASSPGRGNYGYTF	TGTGCCAGCAGCCCGGGGCGGGGGAACTATGGCTACACCTTC
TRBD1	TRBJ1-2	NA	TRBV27	CASSPDRVGAYGYTF	TGTGCCAGCAGCCCTGACAGGGTCGGAGCCTATGGCTACACCTTC